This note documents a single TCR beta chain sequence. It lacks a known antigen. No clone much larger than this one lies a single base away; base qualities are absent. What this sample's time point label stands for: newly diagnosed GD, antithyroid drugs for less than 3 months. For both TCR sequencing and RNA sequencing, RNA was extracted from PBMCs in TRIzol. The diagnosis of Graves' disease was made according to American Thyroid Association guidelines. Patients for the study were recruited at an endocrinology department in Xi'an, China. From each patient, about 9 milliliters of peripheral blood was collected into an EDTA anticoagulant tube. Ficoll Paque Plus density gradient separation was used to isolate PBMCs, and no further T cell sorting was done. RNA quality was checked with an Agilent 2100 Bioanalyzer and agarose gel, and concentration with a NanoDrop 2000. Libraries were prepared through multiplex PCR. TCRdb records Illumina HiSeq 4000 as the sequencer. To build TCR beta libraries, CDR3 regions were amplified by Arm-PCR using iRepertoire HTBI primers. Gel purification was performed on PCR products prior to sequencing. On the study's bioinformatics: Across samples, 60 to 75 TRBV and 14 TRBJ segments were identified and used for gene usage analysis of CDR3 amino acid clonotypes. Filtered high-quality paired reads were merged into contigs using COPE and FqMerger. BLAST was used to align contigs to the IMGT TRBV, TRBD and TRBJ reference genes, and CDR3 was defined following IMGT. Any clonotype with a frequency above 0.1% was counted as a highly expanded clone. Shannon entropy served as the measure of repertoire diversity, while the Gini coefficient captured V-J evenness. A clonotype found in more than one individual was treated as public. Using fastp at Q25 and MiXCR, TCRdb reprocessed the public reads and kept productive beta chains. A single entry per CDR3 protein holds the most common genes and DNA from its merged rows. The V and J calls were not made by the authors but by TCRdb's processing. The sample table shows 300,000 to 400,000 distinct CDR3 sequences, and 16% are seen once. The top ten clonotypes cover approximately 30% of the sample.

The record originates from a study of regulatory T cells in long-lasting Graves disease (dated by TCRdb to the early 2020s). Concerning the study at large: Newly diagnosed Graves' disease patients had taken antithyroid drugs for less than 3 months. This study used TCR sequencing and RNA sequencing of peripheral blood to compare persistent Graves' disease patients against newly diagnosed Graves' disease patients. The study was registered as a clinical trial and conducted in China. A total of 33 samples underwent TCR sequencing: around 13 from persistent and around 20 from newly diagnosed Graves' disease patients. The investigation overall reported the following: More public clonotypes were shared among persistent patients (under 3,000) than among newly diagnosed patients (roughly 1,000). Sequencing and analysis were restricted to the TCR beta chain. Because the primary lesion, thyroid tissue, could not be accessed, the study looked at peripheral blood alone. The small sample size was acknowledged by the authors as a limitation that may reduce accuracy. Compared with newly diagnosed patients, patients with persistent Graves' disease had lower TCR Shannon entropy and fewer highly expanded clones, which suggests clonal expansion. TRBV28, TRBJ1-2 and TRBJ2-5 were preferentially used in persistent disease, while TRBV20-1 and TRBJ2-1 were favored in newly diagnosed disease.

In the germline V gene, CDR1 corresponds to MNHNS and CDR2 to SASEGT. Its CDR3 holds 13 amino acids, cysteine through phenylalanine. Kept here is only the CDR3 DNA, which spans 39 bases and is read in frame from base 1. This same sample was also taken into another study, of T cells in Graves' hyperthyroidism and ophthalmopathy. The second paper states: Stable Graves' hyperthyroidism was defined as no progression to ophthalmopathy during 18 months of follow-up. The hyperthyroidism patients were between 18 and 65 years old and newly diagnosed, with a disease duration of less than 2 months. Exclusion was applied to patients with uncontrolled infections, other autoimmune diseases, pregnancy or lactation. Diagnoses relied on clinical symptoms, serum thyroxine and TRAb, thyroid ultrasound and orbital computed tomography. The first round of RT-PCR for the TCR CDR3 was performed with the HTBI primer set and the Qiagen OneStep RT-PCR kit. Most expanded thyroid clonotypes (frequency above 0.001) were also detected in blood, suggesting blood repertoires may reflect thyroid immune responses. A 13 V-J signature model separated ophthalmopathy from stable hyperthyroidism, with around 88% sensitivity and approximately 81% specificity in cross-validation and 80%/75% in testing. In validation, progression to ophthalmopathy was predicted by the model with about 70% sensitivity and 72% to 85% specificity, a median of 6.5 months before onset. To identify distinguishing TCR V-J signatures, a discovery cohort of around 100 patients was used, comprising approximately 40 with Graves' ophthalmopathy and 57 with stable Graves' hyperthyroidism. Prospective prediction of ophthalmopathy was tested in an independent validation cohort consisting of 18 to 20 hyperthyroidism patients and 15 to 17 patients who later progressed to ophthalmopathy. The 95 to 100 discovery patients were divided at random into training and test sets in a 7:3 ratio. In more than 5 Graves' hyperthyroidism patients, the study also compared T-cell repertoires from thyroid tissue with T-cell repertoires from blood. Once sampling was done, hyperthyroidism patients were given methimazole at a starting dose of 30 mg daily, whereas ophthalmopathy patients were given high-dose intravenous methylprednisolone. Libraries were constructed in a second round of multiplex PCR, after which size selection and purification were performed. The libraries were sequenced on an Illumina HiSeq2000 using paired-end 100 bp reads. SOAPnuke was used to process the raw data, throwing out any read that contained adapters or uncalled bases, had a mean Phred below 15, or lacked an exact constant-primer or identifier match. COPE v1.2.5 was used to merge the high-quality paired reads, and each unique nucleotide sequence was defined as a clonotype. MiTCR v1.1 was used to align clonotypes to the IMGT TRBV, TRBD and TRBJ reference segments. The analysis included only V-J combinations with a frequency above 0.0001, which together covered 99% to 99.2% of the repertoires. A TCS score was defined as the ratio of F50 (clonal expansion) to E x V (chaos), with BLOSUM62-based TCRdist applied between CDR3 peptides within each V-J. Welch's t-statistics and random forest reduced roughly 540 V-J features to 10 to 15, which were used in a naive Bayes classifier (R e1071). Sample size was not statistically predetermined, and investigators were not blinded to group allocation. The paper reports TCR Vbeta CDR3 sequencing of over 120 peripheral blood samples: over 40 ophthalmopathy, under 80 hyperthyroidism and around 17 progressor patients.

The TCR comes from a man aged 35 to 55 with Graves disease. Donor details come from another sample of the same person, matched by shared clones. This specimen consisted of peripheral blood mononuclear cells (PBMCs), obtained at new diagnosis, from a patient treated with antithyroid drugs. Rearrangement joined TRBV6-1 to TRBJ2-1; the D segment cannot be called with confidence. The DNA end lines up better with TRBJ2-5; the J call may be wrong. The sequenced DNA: TGTGCCAGCAAAAAGTCAGTGCAAGAGACCCAGTACTTC. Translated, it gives CASKKSVQETQYF.